This T cell receptor beta chain was obtained from a study of shared T cell receptors in the human thymus. Assay used: immunoSEQ multiplex PCR; TCRdb lists only in-frame clones, some missing. The sample lists about 540,000 clones, around three quarters seen once, with about 0.013% in the top ten. Germline V gene data show CDR1 as SEHNR and CDR2 as FQNEAQ (reference sequence). The CDR3 runs 19 residues. Trimming cost V 5 bases and J 1 base, with 26 bases left between them. These data were likewise used in another study, on human thymus T cells. As reported in that work: Thymic resections from corrective heart surgery supplied the tissue. Related research described strongly overlapping thymic repertoires in unrelated people.

The specimen sequenced was thymocytes. The TCR was taken from a boy in the first two years of life with a congenital heart defect. V gene TRBV7-9 combines with J gene TRBJ1-1; D is ambiguous. CDR3 coding DNA: TGTGCCAGCAGCCAAACTAGCCTCATCATCCTGGAGCAGAACACTGAAGCTTTCTTT. It encodes CASSQTSLIILEQNTEAFF.